The sequence of this T cell receptor (beta chain) was determined in a study of Graves' ophthalmopathy and Graves' hyperthyroidism. Hyperthyroidism was classified as stable if no ophthalmopathy occurred within 18 months of follow-up. This clonotype has a count of ten or more. Amplification from RNA transcripts yielded the TCR beta CDR3 regions. A first-round RT-PCR used HTBI primers, followed by a second-round multiplex PCR. Using its own MiXCR run on the multiplex PCR reads, TCRdb lists one record per CDR3 protein. The table includes under 800,000 distinct CDR3 sequences, 22% detected once. This TCR came from a woman aged 18-29 years with stable Graves' hyperthyroidism. Some clones in this sample may be carry-over from other donors' samples. Sequencing was performed on peripheral blood.

CDR3 bases: TGTGCCAGCAGCGGCAGGGAGAGGCAAGAGACCCAGTACTTC. Amino acids: CASSGRERQETQYF. The gene calls are TRBV6-5 and TRBJ2-5; D is possibly TRBD1 or TRBD2 (5 bases each). V lost 6 bases and J lost 2, with 13 bases in between. The germline CDR1 and CDR2 sequences are MNHEY and SVGAGI. The CDR3 consists of 14 residues.